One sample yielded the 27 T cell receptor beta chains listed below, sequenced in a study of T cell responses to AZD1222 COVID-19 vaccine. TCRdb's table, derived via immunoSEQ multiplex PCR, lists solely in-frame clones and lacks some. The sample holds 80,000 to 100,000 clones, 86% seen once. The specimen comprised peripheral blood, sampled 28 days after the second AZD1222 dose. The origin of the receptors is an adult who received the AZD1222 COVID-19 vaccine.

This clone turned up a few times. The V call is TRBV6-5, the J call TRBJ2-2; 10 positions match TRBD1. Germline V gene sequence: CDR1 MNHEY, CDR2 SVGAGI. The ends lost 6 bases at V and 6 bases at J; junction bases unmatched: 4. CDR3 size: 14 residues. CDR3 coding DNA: TGTGCCAGCAGACCCGACAGGGGGCCCGGGGAGCTGTTTTTT. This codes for CASRPDRGPGELFF.

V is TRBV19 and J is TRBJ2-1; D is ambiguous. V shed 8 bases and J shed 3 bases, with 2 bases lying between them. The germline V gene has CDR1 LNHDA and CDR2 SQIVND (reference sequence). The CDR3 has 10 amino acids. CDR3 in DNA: TGTGCCAGTGGCTACAATGAGCAGTTCTTC. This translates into CASGYNEQFF.

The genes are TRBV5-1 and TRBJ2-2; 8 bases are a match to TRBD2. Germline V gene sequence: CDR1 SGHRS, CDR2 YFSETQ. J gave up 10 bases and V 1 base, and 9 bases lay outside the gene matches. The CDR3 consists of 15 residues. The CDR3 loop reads CASSLRVSGNVELFF. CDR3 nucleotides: TGCGCCAGCAGCTTGAGGGTTAGCGGGAACGTGGAGCTGTTTTTT.

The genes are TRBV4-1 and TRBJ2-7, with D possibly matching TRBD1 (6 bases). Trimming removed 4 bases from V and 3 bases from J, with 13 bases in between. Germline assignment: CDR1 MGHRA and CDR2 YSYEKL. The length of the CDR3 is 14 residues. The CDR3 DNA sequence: TGCGCCAGCAGCCCCCAGGGGCAGGACTACGAGCAGTACTTC. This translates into CASSPQGQDYEQYF.

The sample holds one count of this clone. CDR3 region: CASSVTDTQYF. The DNA of the CDR3 is TGCGCCAGCAGTGTTACCGATACGCAGTATTTT. V gene TRBV10-1 combines with J gene TRBJ2-3; D not resolved. CDR1 and CDR2 (germline): WNHNN, SYGVQD (reference sequence). CDR3 length: 11 amino acids. The V gene lost 4 bases and the J gene lost 6 bases, with 5 bases spanning the gap.

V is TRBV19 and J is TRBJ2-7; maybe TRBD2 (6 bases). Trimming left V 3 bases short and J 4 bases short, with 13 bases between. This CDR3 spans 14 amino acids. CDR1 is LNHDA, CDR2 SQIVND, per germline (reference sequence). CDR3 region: CASSISWGTYEQYF. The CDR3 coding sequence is TGTGCCAGTAGTATCTCTTGGGGGACTTACGAGCAGTACTTC.

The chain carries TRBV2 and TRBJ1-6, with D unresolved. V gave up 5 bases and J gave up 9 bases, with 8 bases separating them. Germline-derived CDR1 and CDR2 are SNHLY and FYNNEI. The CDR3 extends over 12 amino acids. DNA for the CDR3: TGTGCCAGCAGTTTAGTGAGTTCACCCCTCCACTTT. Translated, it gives CASSLVSSPLHF. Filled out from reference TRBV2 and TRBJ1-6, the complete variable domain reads EPEVTQTPSHQVTQMGQEVILRCVPISNHLYFYWYRQILGQKVEFLVSFYNNEISEKSEIFDDQFSVERPDGSNFTLKIRSTKLEDSAMYFCASSLVSSPLHFGNGTRLTVT.

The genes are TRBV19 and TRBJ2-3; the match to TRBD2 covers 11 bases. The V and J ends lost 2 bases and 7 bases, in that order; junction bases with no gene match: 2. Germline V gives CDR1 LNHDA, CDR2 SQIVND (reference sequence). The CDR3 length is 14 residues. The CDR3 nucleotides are TGTGCCAGTAGTATAACTAGCGGGGGCCATACGCAGTATTTT. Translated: CASSITSGGHTQYF.

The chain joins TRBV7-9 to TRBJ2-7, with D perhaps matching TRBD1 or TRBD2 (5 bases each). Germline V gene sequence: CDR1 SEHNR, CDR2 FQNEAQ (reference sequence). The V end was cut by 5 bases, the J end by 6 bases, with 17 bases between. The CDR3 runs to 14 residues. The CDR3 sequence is CASSPSTGTSEQYF. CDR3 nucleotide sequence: TGTGCCAGCAGCCCCTCAACTGGGACGAGCGAGCAGTACTTC.

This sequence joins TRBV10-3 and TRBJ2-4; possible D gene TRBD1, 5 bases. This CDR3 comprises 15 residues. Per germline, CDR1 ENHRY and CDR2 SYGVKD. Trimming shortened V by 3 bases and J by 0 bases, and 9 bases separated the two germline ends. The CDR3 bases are TGTGCCATCAGTGATCAGACAGCAGCCAAAAACATTCAGTACTTC. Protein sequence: CAISDQTAAKNIQYF.

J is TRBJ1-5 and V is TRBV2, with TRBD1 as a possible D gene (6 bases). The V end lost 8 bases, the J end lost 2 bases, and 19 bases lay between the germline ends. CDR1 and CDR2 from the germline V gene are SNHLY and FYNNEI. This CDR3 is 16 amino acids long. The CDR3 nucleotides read TGTGCCAGCTTTGGTGGGGGCCCGAGGGGCAATCAGCCCCAGCATTTT. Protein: CASFGGGPRGNQPQHF.

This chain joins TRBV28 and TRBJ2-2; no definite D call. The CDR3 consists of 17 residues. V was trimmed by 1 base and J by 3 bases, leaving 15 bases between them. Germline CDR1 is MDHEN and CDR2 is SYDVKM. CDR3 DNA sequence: TGTGCCAGCAGTTTATTGACGCCGTCGGTGGACACCGGGGAGCTGTTTTTT. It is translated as CASSLLTPSVDTGELFF.

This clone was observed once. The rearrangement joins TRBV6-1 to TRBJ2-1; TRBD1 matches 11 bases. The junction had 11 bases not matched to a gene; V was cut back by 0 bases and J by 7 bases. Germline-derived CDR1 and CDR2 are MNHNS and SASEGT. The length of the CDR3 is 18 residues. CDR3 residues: CASSEAPPGTGGRNEQFF. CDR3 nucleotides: TGTGCCAGCAGTGAAGCCCCTCCCGGGACAGGGGGTAGGAATGAGCAGTTCTTC.

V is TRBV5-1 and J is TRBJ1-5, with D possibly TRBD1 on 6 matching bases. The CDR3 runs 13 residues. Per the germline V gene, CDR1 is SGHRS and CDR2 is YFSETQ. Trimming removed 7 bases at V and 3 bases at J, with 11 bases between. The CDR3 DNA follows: TGCGCCAGCCGGACAGACGACAATCAGCCCCAGCATTTT. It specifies CASRTDDNQPQHF.

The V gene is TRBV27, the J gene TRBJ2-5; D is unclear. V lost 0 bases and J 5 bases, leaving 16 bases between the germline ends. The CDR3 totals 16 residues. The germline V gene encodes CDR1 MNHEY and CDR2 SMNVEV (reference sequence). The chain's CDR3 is CASSLSGWVTRETQYF. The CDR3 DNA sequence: TGTGCCAGCAGTTTATCAGGCTGGGTTACACGGGAGACCCAGTACTTC.

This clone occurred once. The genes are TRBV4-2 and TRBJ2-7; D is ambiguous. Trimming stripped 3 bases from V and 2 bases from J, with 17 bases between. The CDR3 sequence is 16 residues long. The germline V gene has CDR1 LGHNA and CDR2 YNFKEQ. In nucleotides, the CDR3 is TGTGCCAGCAGCCAGGGTTTAGAGCGAGGACCCTACGAGCAGTACTTC. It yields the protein CASSQGLERGPYEQYF.

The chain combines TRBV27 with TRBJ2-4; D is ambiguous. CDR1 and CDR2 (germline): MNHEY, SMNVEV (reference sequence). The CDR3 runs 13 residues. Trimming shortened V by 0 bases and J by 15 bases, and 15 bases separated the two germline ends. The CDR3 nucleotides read TGTGCCAGCAGTTTATCGCGAGACACTCTCAGGTACTTC. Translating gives CASSLSRDTLRYF.

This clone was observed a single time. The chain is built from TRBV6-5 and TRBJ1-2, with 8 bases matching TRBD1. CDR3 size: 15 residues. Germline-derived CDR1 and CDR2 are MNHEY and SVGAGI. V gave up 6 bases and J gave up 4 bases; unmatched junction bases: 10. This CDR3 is CASSPRTGYLYGYTF. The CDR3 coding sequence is TGTGCCAGCAGCCCCCGGACAGGGTACCTCTATGGCTACACCTTC.

DNA for the CDR3: TGTGCCAGCAGCCCGTCGGATCTAGCGGGGGGGTACAATGAGCAGTTCTTC. Protein: CASSPSDLAGGYNEQFF. The chain combines TRBV7-2 with TRBJ2-1, with TRBD2 matching 12 bases. This CDR3 has 17 amino acids. With 5 bases clipped from V and 4 bases from J, the junction kept 9 bases outside the gene matches. CDR1 and CDR2 from the germline V gene are SGHTA and FQGNSA.

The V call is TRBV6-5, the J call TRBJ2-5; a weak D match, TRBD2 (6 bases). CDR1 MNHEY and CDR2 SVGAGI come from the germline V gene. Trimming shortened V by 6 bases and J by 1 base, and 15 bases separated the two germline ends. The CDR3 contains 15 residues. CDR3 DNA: TGTGCCAGCAGGAAAGCGGGCCTACCCCAAGAGACCCAGTACTTC. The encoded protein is CASRKAGLPQETQYF.

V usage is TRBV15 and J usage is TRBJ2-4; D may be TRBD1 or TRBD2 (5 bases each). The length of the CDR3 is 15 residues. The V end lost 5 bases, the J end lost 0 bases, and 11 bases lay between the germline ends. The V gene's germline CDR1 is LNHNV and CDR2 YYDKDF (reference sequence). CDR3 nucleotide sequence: TGTGCCACCAGCTCCGGGACCCTAGCCAAAAACATTCAGTACTTC. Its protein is CATSSGTLAKNIQYF.

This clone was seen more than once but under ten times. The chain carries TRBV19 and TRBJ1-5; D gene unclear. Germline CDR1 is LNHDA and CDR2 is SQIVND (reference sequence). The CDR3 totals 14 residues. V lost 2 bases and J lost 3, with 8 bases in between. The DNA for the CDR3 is TGTGCCAGTAGTATATCAGGACCCAATCAGCCCCAGCATTTT. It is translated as CASSISGPNQPQHF.

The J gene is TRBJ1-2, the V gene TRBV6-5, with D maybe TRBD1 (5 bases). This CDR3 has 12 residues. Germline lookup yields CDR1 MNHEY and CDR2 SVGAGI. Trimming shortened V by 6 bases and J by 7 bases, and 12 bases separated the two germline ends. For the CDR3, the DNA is TGTGCCAGCAGGGGAGATGGGGGTGGCTACACCTTC. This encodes CASRGDGGGYTF.

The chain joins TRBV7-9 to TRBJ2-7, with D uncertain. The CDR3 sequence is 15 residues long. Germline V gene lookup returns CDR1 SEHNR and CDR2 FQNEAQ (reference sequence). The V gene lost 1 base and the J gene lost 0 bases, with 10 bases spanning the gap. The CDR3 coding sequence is TGTGCCAGCAGCTTAGGGGCGGTGAGCTCCTACGAGCAGTACTTC. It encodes CASSLGAVSSYEQYF.

Written as DNA, the CDR3 is TGTGCCAGCAGCGGTAGCGGGGGGAGCACCGGGGAGCTGTTTTTT. It is translated as CASSGSGGSTGELFF. The chain carries TRBV7-8 and TRBJ2-2, with 10 bases identical to TRBD2. The CDR3 contains 15 residues. Germline V CDR1 and CDR2: SGHVS, FQNEAQ. Unmatched junction bases numbered 4, after V lost 5 bases and J lost 4 bases.

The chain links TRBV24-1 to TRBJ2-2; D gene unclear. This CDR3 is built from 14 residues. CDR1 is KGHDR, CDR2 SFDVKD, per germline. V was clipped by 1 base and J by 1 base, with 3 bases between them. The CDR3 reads CATSDFQNTGELFF. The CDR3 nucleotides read TGTGCCACCAGTGATTTTCAGAACACCGGGGAGCTGTTTTTT.

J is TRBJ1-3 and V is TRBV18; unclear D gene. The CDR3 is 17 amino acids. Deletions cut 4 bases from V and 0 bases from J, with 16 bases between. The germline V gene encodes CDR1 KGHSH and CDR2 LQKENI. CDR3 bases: TGTGCCAGCTCACGGGATCGTAGACTCGCCTCTGGAAACACCATATATTTT. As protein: CASSRDRRLASGNTIYF.